The 5 T cell receptor beta chains in this list originate from one sample, sequenced in a study of cytomegalovirus exposure and HLA in healthy donors. Vbeta (60) and Jbeta (13) primers were used in the PCR. The table came from immunoSEQ multiplex PCR; TCRdb's copy has only in-frame clones and leaves some out. This table holds over 100,000 clones, around 83% found once. Source material: PBMCs. These receptors all stem from a woman under 30 in good health and CMV-seropositive.

The V and J genes are TRBV19 and TRBJ2-1, with D possibly TRBD1 on 5 matching bases. The CDR3 has 16 residues. V was clipped by 1 base and J by 4 bases, with 14 bases between them. Per the germline V gene, CDR1 is LNHDA and CDR2 is SQIVND (reference sequence). The CDR3, as DNA: TGTGCCAGTAGTATAGTTGGTGGGGCTCAATACAATGAGCAGTTCTTC. Encoded protein: CASSIVGGAQYNEQFF.

The chain recombines TRBV6-1 with TRBJ1-1; D ambiguous. The CDR3 has 17 amino acids. The germline CDR1 and CDR2 sequences are MNHNS and SASEGT. The V gene lost 2 bases and the J gene lost 1 base, with 17 bases spanning the gap. The CDR3 nucleotides read TGTGCCAGCAGTGAATACGGAGTAATGGTTGGGAACACTGAAGCTTTCTTT. Its protein is CASSEYGVMVGNTEAFF.

This clone turned up a few times. The chain joins TRBV19 to TRBJ2-3; TRBD2 agrees at 7 bases. With 4 bases clipped from V and 5 bases from J, the junction kept 0 bases outside the gene matches. Germline CDR1 reads LNHDA; CDR2 reads SQIVND (reference sequence). There are 12 residues in the CDR3. CDR3: CASSTSGDTQYF. CDR3 sequence (DNA): TGTGCCAGTAGTACTAGCGGAGATACGCAGTATTTT.

V is TRBV6-4 and J is TRBJ2-5; D possibly uses TRBD1 or TRBD2 (5 bases each). The tail of the sequence fits TRBJ2-7 better, so the J call may be wrong. The CDR3 runs to 12 residues. Germline V gene sequence: CDR1 MRHNA, CDR2 SNTAGT. The CDR3 region is CASSDSGGEQYF. The CDR3 DNA follows: TGTGCCAGCAGTGACTCTGGGGGCGAGCAGTACTTC.

Of note for this clone: Sequence at one end of the junction differs from germline and may be a read error. This chain connects TRBV7-9 to TRBJ2-5, with D uncertain. The CDR3 is made up of 14 amino acids. Germline CDR1 is SEHNR and CDR2 is FQNEAQ (reference sequence). CDR3 sequence reads: CSSSPINRQETQYF. CDR3 nucleotides: TGTTCCAGCAGCCCGATAAACAGACAAGAGACCCAGTACTTC.